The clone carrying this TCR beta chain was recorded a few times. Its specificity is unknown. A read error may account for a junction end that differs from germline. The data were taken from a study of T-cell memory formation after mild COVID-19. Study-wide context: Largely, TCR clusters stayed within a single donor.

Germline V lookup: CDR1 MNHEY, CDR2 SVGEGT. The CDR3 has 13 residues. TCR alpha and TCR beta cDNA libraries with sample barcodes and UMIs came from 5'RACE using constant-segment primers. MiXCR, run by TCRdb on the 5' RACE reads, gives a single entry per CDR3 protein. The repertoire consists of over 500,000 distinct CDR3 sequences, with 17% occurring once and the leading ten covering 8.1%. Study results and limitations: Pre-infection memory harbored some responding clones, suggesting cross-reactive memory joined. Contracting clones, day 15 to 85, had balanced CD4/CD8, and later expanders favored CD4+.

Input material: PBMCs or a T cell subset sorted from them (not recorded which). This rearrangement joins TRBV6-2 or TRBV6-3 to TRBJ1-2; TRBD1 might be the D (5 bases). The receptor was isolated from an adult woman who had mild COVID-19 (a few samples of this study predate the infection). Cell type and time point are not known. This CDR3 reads CASSYAGNFGYTF. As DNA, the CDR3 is TGTGCCAGCAGTTACGCAGGGAACTTTGGCTACACCTTC.